The 25 T cell receptor beta chains below were found in one sample sequenced in a study of control samples from healthy donors and cancer patients (dated by TCRdb to 2019 to 2021). The receptor library was made with the immunoSEQ multiplex PCR assay. TCRdb's version of the immuneACCESS table is confined to in-frame rearrangements and falls short of the full clone set. An unresolved V gene accounts for under half of the shortfall where checked; the remainder is of unknown origin. This sample comprises about 75,000 clones, 85% to 95% of them detected only once. The top ten hold roughly 6.1% of the sample. Sequencing was performed on blood. Every receptor here comes from a woman between 40 and 55 years old in good health.

The J gene is TRBJ2-3, the V gene TRBV27; 7 positions agree with TRBD1. The CDR3 contains 15 residues. The J segment lost 3 bases and the V segment lost 5 bases, leaving 8 bases of the junction unmatched. Germline CDR1 MNHEY, CDR2 SMNVEV (reference sequence). The CDR3 loop reads CASSNSGGFTDTQYF. The CDR3 DNA follows: TGTGCCAGCAGTAATTCAGGGGGTTTTACAGATACGCAGTATTTT.

The V gene is TRBV4-3, the J gene TRBJ1-4; no clear D gene. Trimming shortened V by 0 bases and J by 0 bases, and 11 bases separated the two germline ends. The CDR3 contains 17 residues. From germline, CDR1 is LGHNA and CDR2 YSLEER. The CDR3 nucleotides are TGCGCCAGCAGCCAAGAGTGGCCGCCTTCAACTAATGAAAAACTGTTTTTT. Amino acid sequence: CASSQEWPPSTNEKLFF.

V usage is TRBV7-6 and J usage is TRBJ2-7, with 9 bases aligning to TRBD1. The CDR3 has 15 residues. The germline V gene encodes CDR1 SGHVS and CDR2 FNYEAQ. Trimming took 5 bases from V and 6 from J; bases not matched to a gene: 11. CDR3: CASSLTGTGFSEQYF. As DNA, the CDR3 is TGTGCCAGCAGCCTGACCGGGACAGGGTTCTCCGAGCAGTACTTC. The full variable domain, its missing parts supplied by reference TRBV7-6 and TRBJ2-7, is GAGVSQSPRYKVTKRGQDVALRCDPISGHVSLYWYRQALGQGPEFLTYFNYEAQQDKSGLPNDRFSAERPEGSISTLTIQRTEQRDSAMYRCASSLTGTGFSEQYFGPGTRLTVT.

The chain has TRBV7-9 and TRBJ2-1, with D unclear. In germline, CDR1 is SEHNR, CDR2 FQNEAQ (reference sequence). CDR3 size: 14 residues. V was pared by 5 bases and J by 2 bases, with 10 bases between. DNA for the CDR3: TGTGCCAGCAGCATGGCCGAGACCTACAATGAGCAGTTCTTC. This gives the protein CASSMAETYNEQFF. Complete variable domain (other parts from reference TRBV7-9 and TRBJ2-1): DTGVSQNPRHKITKRGQNVTFRCDPISEHNRLYWYRQTLGQGPEFLTYFQNEAQLEKSRLLSDRFSAERPKGSFSTLEIQRTEQGDSAMYLCASSMAETYNEQFFGPGTRLTVL.

The chain joins TRBV19 to TRBJ1-6, with D hard to call. This CDR3 has 15 amino acids. Germline V gene lookup returns CDR1 LNHDA and CDR2 SQIVND (reference sequence). With 6 bases removed from V and 0 bases from J, the gap between germline ends came to 9 bases. In nucleotides, the CDR3 is TGTGCCAGTAGGCAAAGAAGCTCCTATAATTCACCCCTCCACTTT. Protein: CASRQRSSYNSPLHF.

V usage is TRBV6-5 and J usage is TRBJ1-3; perhaps TRBD1 as D (6 bases). V was shortened by 3 bases and J by 4 bases, with 16 bases between the two germline ends. Germline values: CDR1 MNHEY, CDR2 SVGAGI. This CDR3 is built from 16 residues. CDR3 amino acids: CASSYGPGGGGNTIYF. The CDR3 nucleotides are TGTGCCAGCAGTTATGGTCCCGGGGGCGGGGGAAACACCATATATTTT.

CDR3: CASSVFGGGTDTQYF. The CDR3, as DNA: TGTGCCAGCAGCGTATTCGGGGGCGGGACAGATACGCAGTATTTT. The V gene is TRBV9, the J gene TRBJ2-3; the D call may be TRBD1 or TRBD2 (6 bases each). Trimming took 1 base from V and 3 from J, leaving 12 bases between them. The CDR3 length is 15 residues. Germline V gene sequence: CDR1 SGDLS, CDR2 YYNGEE.

The chain has TRBV19 and TRBJ1-5; D perhaps matches TRBD1 (6 bases). The germline CDR1 and CDR2 sequences are LNHDA and SQIVND (reference sequence). The CDR3 has 15 amino acids. V was cut by 3 bases and J by 2 bases, with 11 bases left in between. CDR3 DNA: TGTGCCAGTAGTATTCAGGCAGGGGGCAATCAGCCCCAGCATTTT. As protein: CASSIQAGGNQPQHF.

This clone was recorded only once. The chain uses TRBV27 and TRBJ1-4; D not certain. This CDR3 comprises 15 residues. Trimming cost V 4 bases and J 0 bases, with 9 bases left between them. CDR1 and CDR2 (germline): MNHEY, SMNVEV (reference sequence). The CDR3 region has the DNA TGTGCCAGCAGTTACCAGGCCGCAACTAATGAAAAACTGTTTTTT. Its translation: CASSYQAATNEKLFF.

For the CDR3, the DNA is TGTGCCAGCTCCCCCCGGGGAGAGAACACTGAAGCTTTCTTT. This translates into CASSPRGENTEAFF. This chain connects TRBV18 to TRBJ1-1; no clear D gene. This CDR3 contains 14 residues. Germline-derived CDR1 and CDR2 are KGHSH and LQKENI. V dropped 6 bases and J dropped 1 base, with 12 bases sitting between them.

This clone was counted only a few times. This chain connects TRBV3-1 (or the pseudogene TRBV3-2) to TRBJ2-7; 7 positions match TRBD2. With 6 bases clipped from V and 2 bases from J, the junction kept 7 bases outside the gene matches. The germline V gene encodes CDR1 LGHDT and CDR2 YNNKEL (reference sequence). CDR3 size: 14 residues. CDR3 nucleotide sequence: TGTGCCAGCAGTCGGGACTACGGTCCCTACGAGCAGTACTTC. This gives the protein CASSRDYGPYEQYF.

This rearrangement joins TRBV6-1 to TRBJ1-3, with a possible D match to TRBD1 (6 bases). Trimming removed 0 bases at V and 4 bases at J, with 10 bases between. The CDR3 is made up of 15 amino acids. The germline gives CDR1 MNHNS, CDR2 SASEGT. The CDR3 nucleotides read TGTGCCAGCAGTGAAGCTCCGGGGGCCGGAAACACCATATATTTT. It translates to CASSEAPGAGNTIYF.

The chain employs TRBV4-2 and TRBJ2-2; D not certain. This CDR3 is 16 amino acids long. The V end was cut by 0 bases, the J end by 1 base, with 9 bases between. CDR1 LGHNA and CDR2 YNFKEQ come from the germline V gene. CDR3 in amino acids: CASSQDWQGNTGELFF. The CDR3 DNA sequence: TGTGCCAGCAGCCAAGATTGGCAAGGGAACACCGGGGAGCTGTTTTTT.

The chain recombines TRBV2 with TRBJ1-1; TRBD1 matches at 11 bases. V trimming: 7 bases; J trimming: 6 bases; junction bases outside the gene matches: 1. The CDR3 spans 12 residues. Germline V CDR1 and CDR2: SNHLY, FYNNEI. DNA of the CDR3: TGTGCCAGCACGGGACAGGGGGCTGAAGCTTTCTTT. It encodes CASTGQGAEAFF.

The chain carries TRBV29-1 and TRBJ2-5, with D maybe TRBD2 (5 bases). In germline, CDR1 is SQVTM, CDR2 ANQGSEA. The CDR3 runs to 11 residues. Between the trimmed V and J ends, which lost 8 bases and 4 bases, there was a span of 11 bases. The CDR3 DNA reads as TGCAGCCTCCGGGGTGGAGAGACCCAGTACTTC. Translation: CSLRGGETQYF.

This chain uses TRBV2 with TRBJ2-7, with 9 nucleotides matching TRBD1. V was clipped by 4 bases and J by 6 bases; unmatched bases: 4. Per the germline V gene, CDR1 is SNHLY and CDR2 is FYNNEI. The CDR3 runs 13 residues. The CDR3 here is CASSGDRESEQYF. As DNA, the CDR3 is TGTGCCAGCAGTGGGGACAGGGAAAGCGAGCAGTACTTC.

The chain combines TRBV7-9 with TRBJ2-7; D remains ambiguous. Germline CDR1 and CDR2: SEHNR and FQNEAQ (reference sequence). The CDR3 sequence is 12 residues long. V was trimmed by 8 bases and J by 3 bases, leaving 11 bases between them. CDR3 sequence (DNA): TGTGCCAGCGGCAAAGTAGGCTACGAGCAGTACTTC. Protein sequence: CASGKVGYEQYF. The variable domain in full, with the rest retrieved from reference TRBV7-9 and TRBJ2-7, is DTGVSQNPRHKITKRGQNVTFRCDPISEHNRLYWYRQTLGQGPEFLTYFQNEAQLEKSRLLSDRFSAERPKGSFSTLEIQRTEQGDSAMYLCASGKVGYEQYFGPGTRLTVT.

The chain is built from TRBV6-5 and TRBJ2-7; TRBD1 matches 11 bases. J lost 3 bases, V lost 6 bases, and 4 bases had no gene match. CDR1 and CDR2 from the germline V gene are MNHEY and SVGAGI. The CDR3 contains 14 residues. The CDR3 protein is CASSSGTGGYEQYF. CDR3 DNA sequence: TGTGCCAGCAGCTCCGGGACAGGGGGCTACGAGCAGTACTTC.

The chain has TRBV30 and TRBJ1-3, with 7 positions matching TRBD1. V lost 2 bases, J lost 11 bases, and 12 bases stayed unmatched. Germline V CDR1 and CDR2: GTSNPN, SVGIG (reference sequence). The CDR3 extends over 14 amino acids. CDR3 in amino acids: CAWSSGTGVNSIYF. CDR3 DNA sequence: TGTGCCTGGAGTTCGGGTACAGGGGTCAACTCCATATATTTT.

The V and J genes are TRBV27 and TRBJ1-2; perhaps TRBD1 as D (6 bases). There are 16 residues in the CDR3. With 5 bases removed from V and 7 bases from J, the gap between germline ends came to 23 bases. The V gene's germline CDR1 is MNHEY and CDR2 SMNVEV (reference sequence). DNA of the CDR3: TGTGCCAGCAGTGTAAACGGGGGGCGCGAAACTAGTGGCTACACCTTC. Protein product: CASSVNGGRETSGYTF.

This chain connects TRBV5-1 to TRBJ2-5; D is possibly TRBD1 or TRBD2 (6 bases each). In germline, CDR1 is SGHRS, CDR2 YFSETQ. The CDR3 loop spans 13 amino acids. The ends were cut back, 4 bases at V and 5 bases at J, with 12 bases in the middle. CDR3 region: CASSNPGAETQYF. In DNA, the CDR3 is TGCGCCAGCAGCAACCCGGGGGCCGAGACCCAGTACTTC.

A single count supports this clone. The chain joins TRBV12-5 to TRBJ2-3; 9 bases align to TRBD1. Unmatched junction bases numbered 14, after V lost 6 bases and J lost 10 bases. The germline CDR1 and CDR2 sequences are LGHNT and FRNRAP. The CDR3 has 15 residues. CDR3 DNA sequence: TGTGCTAGTGGCCCCGGACAGGGGAGAATGGGAGCGCAGTATTTT. This encodes CASGPGQGRMGAQYF.

This chain connects TRBV11-1 to TRBJ2-3; TRBD1 is a possible D gene (6 bases). With 3 bases removed from V and 2 bases from J, the gap between germline ends came to 9 bases. This CDR3 is 14 amino acids long. Germline V gene sequence: CDR1 SGHAT, CDR2 FQDESV (reference sequence). The CDR3 DNA follows: TGTGCCAGCAGCTTGGGGGCGATCACAGATACGCAGTATTTT. Amino acids: CASSLGAITDTQYF. The full variable domain, with the rest looked up from reference TRBV11-1 and TRBJ2-3, is EAEVAQSPRYKITEKSQAVAFWCDPISGHATLYWYRQILGQGPELLVQFQDESVVDDSQLPKDRFSAERLKGVDSTLKIQPAELGDSAMYLCASSLGAITDTQYFGPGTRLTVL.

The chain employs TRBV19 and TRBJ2-1; TRBD2 matches 13 bases. The CDR3 spans 18 residues. Germline CDR1 reads LNHDA; CDR2 reads SQIVND (reference sequence). The junction had 16 bases not matched to a gene; V was cut back by 6 bases and J by 8 bases. The DNA for the CDR3 is TGTGCCAGTAGATCCGGGTCAGCCGGGACTAGCGGGGTACATGAGCAGTTCTTC. Translated: CASRSGSAGTSGVHEQFF.

The rearrangement links TRBV27 to TRBJ1-2, with unresolved D. The CDR3 is 14 amino acids. V gave up 2 bases and J gave up 8 bases, with 15 bases separating them. Germline CDR1 MNHEY, CDR2 SMNVEV (reference sequence). The CDR3 sequence is CASSLMPGWGGYTF. The CDR3 DNA is TGTGCCAGCAGTTTAATGCCGGGATGGGGAGGCTACACCTTC.